This TCR beta chain was captured by sequencing in a study of T cell changes during pregnancy in multiple sclerosis. Germline V CDR1 and CDR2: KGHSH, LQKENI. There are 14 residues in the CDR3. The junction had 0 bases not matched to a gene; V was cut back by 4 bases and J by 1 base. Libraries were prepared by immunoSEQ multiplex PCR; TCRdb keeps only in-frame clonotypes and omits some of them. The sample lists around 80,000 clones, roughly 92% seen once, with about 2% in the top ten. This clone was seen a few times. Here the sequenced sample was peripheral blood, taken before pregnancy. This sequence joins TRBV18 and TRBJ2-3, with 9 bases lining up with TRBD1. The TCR comes from a female donor with multiple sclerosis, enrolled in a pregnancy study. CDR3 in amino acids: CASSRDRGTDTQYF. The CDR3 DNA is TGTGCCAGCTCACGGGACAGGGGCACAGATACGCAGTATTTT. The full variable domain, completed using reference TRBV18 and TRBJ2-3, is NAGVMQNPRHLVRRRGQEARLRCSPMKGHSHVYWYRQLPEEGLKFMVYLQKENIIDESGMPKERFSAEFPKEGPSILRIQQVVRGDSAAYFCASSRDRGTDTQYFGPGTRLTVL.